This entry lists 15 T cell receptor beta chains sequenced from one sample in a study of T-cell reconstitution after alpha-beta-depleted transplantation in children. Construction of the TCRbeta library involved unique molecular identifiers. TCRdb fed the PCR reads into MiXCR, producing one record per CDR3 protein. The table has more than 200,000 distinct CDR3 sequences, around 25% seen once. The sequencing used PBMCs, collected before TCRalphabeta/CD19-depleted stem cell transplant. The receptors were sampled from a girl aged 2 to 9 with Fanconi anemia, due to receive a stem cell transplant.

The chain links TRBV29-1 to TRBJ2-5; a possible D gene is TRBD1 (6 bases). Trimming pared 5 bases from V and 7 bases from J, leaving 17 bases between. CDR1 is SQVTM, CDR2 ANQGSEA, per germline. This CDR3 comprises 13 residues. The CDR3: CSVWSTGLGTQYF. CDR3 coding DNA: TGCAGCGTTTGGTCGACAGGCCTAGGGACCCAGTACTTC.

The rearrangement uses TRBV5-1 and TRBJ2-3; 9 bases are shared with TRBD2. Germline CDR1 SGHRS, CDR2 YFSETQ. J was trimmed by 4 bases and V by 1 base; bases with no gene match: 7. CDR3 length: 16 residues. CDR3 sequence reads: CASSLSWGLAPDTQYF. The CDR3, as DNA: TGCGCCAGCAGCTTGTCGTGGGGACTAGCACCAGATACGCAGTATTTT. Variable domain in full (rest from reference TRBV5-1 and TRBJ2-3): KAGVTQTPRYLIKTRGQQVTLSCSPISGHRSVSWYQQTPGQGLQFLFEYFSETQRNKGNFPGRFSGRQFSNSRSEMNVSTLELGDSALYLCASSLSWGLAPDTQYFGPGTRLTVL.

This clonotype has ten or more counts. V usage is TRBV7-2 and J usage is TRBJ2-7; no definite D call. Germline CDR1 and CDR2: SGHTA and FQGNSA. The CDR3 has 16 residues. Trimming pared 0 bases from V and 4 bases from J, leaving 16 bases between. CDR3 amino acids: CASSLAPAEGPYEQYF. The CDR3 DNA reads as TGTGCCAGCAGCTTAGCGCCCGCGGAAGGACCTTACGAGCAGTACTTC.

The CDR3 nucleotides read TGCAGCGTTGACAAGGGGGCAGCTTTCTTT. Translated, it gives CSVDKGAAFF. The chain joins TRBV29-1 to TRBJ1-1; TRBD1 agrees at 7 bases. CDR1 and CDR2 (germline): SQVTM, ANQGSEA. This CDR3 is built from 10 residues. V was pared by 3 bases and J by 10 bases, with 2 bases of the junction left unmatched.

This clonotype appeared many times. The chain has TRBV7-9 and TRBJ2-3; D perhaps matches TRBD2 (6 bases). V was pared by 7 bases and J by 6 bases, with 20 bases between. The CDR3 has 15 amino acids. The germline V gene has CDR1 SEHNR and CDR2 FQNEAQ (reference sequence). CDR3 amino acids: CASIHGGPGSDTQYF. CDR3 nucleotide sequence: TGTGCCAGCATCCACGGAGGGCCCGGTTCTGATACGCAGTATTTT.

This chain connects TRBV6-1 to TRBJ2-7, with D tentatively TRBD1 or TRBD2 (5 bases each). V was cut by 5 bases and J by 3 bases, with 11 bases left in between. The length of the CDR3 is 13 residues. Germline V gene sequence: CDR1 MNHNS, CDR2 SASEGT. CDR3 nucleotide sequence: TGTGCCAGCAGTCAAAGAGGGGTCTACGAGCAGTACTTC. Its translation: CASSQRGVYEQYF.

This clonotype was recorded a few times. The V call is TRBV5-1, the J call TRBJ2-1; 11 bases align to TRBD1. The CDR3 runs 16 residues. Germline CDR1 reads SGHRS; CDR2 reads YFSETQ. Trimming took 4 bases from V and 6 from J; bases not matched to a gene: 9. The CDR3 region has the DNA TGCGCCAGCAGCCGACATCCGGGACAGGGGGGCAATGAGCAGTTCTTC. It is translated as CASSRHPGQGGNEQFF. Looking up the rest from reference TRBV5-1 and TRBJ2-1 gives the full variable domain: KAGVTQTPRYLIKTRGQQVTLSCSPISGHRSVSWYQQTPGQGLQFLFEYFSETQRNKGNFPGRFSGRQFSNSRSEMNVSTLELGDSALYLCASSRHPGQGGNEQFFGPGTRLTVL.

This clonotype has at least ten counts. The V and J genes are TRBV7-2 and TRBJ2-7; 9 bases fit TRBD2. CDR1 is SGHTA and CDR2 is FQGNSA in the germline V gene. The CDR3 loop spans 14 amino acids. After removal of 2 bases from V and 2 bases from J, the junction contained 1 base not matched to a gene. The CDR3 nucleotides are TGTGCCAGCAGCTTACTAGCGGGAACCTACGAGCAGTACTTC. Translating it yields CASSLLAGTYEQYF.

The V and J genes are TRBV2 and TRBJ2-7; TRBD1 agrees at 9 bases. This CDR3 is 16 amino acids long. Germline CDR1 SNHLY, CDR2 FYNNEI. With 10 bases clipped from V and 7 bases from J, the junction kept 20 bases outside the gene matches. The DNA of the CDR3 is TGTGCCATCCTCTACGCGGAAAAAAGGACAGGGGAAGAGCAGTACTTC. It is translated as CAILYAEKRTGEEQYF.

The chain employs TRBV20-1 and TRBJ2-5; 7 bases map to TRBD2. The V segment lost 1 base and the J segment 1 base; nucleotides outside the gene matches: 0. Germline V gene lookup returns CDR1 DFQATT and CDR2 SNEGSKA (reference sequence). The CDR3 consists of 13 residues. CDR3 DNA: TGCAGTGCTAGAGGGGGGGGCCAAGAGACCCAGTACTTC. It encodes CSARGGGQETQYF.

This clonotype was seen at least ten times. This chain joins TRBV5-1 and TRBJ2-1; 7 bases are a match to TRBD2. This CDR3 contains 13 residues. CDR1 and CDR2 from the germline V gene are SGHRS and YFSETQ. J was trimmed by 8 bases and V by 3 bases; bases with no gene match: 5. The CDR3 reads CASSYAGEDEQFF. CDR3 nucleotide sequence: TGCGCCAGCAGCTACGCGGGGGAGGATGAGCAGTTCTTC.

The rearrangement links TRBV7-8 to TRBJ2-2; a weak D match, TRBD1 (5 bases). CDR3 length: 14 amino acids. Trimming shortened V by 7 bases and J by 2 bases, and 11 bases separated the two germline ends. Germline V gene lookup returns CDR1 SGHVS and CDR2 FQNEAQ. CDR3 loop: CASNYQGNTGELFF. The CDR3 DNA is TGTGCCAGCAATTACCAGGGTAACACCGGGGAGCTGTTTTTT.

This clonotype came up many times. V is TRBV13 and J is TRBJ2-1, with D possibly being TRBD2 (6 bases). CDR3 length equals 15 residues. Germline CDR1 PRHDT, CDR2 FYEKMQ (reference sequence). V was clipped by 5 bases and J by 2 bases, with 13 bases between them. The CDR3 DNA sequence: TGTGCCAGCAGCACTCGGGAGTCGACCTACAATGAGCAGTTCTTC. Encoded protein: CASSTRESTYNEQFF. Full variable domain (missing parts from reference TRBV13 and TRBJ2-1): AAGVIQSPRHLIKEKRETATLKCYPIPRHDTVYWYQQGPGQDPQFLISFYEKMQSDKGSIPDRFSAQQFSDYHSELNMSSLELGDSALYFCASSTRESTYNEQFFGPGTRLTVL.

This clonotype was seen repeatedly, ten times or more. This sequence joins TRBV29-1 and TRBJ1-5, with D unclear. The CDR3 loop spans 11 amino acids. Germline V gives CDR1 SQVTM, CDR2 ANQGSEA. Trimming removed 4 bases from V and 9 bases from J, with 10 bases in between. The chain's CDR3 is CSVGFEGPQHF. The CDR3, as DNA: TGCAGCGTTGGGTTCGAGGGGCCCCAGCATTTT.

This clonotype has ten or more counts. The genes are TRBV15 and TRBJ1-2, with 9 bases aligning to TRBD1. The germline CDR1 and CDR2 sequences are LNHNV and YYDKDF (reference sequence). This CDR3 is 13 amino acids long. After removal of 5 bases from V and 8 bases from J, the junction contained 6 bases not matched to a gene. CDR3 nucleotides: TGTGCCACCAGCGGGGGACAGGGTAAAGGCTACACCTTC. Residues: CATSGGQGKGYTF.